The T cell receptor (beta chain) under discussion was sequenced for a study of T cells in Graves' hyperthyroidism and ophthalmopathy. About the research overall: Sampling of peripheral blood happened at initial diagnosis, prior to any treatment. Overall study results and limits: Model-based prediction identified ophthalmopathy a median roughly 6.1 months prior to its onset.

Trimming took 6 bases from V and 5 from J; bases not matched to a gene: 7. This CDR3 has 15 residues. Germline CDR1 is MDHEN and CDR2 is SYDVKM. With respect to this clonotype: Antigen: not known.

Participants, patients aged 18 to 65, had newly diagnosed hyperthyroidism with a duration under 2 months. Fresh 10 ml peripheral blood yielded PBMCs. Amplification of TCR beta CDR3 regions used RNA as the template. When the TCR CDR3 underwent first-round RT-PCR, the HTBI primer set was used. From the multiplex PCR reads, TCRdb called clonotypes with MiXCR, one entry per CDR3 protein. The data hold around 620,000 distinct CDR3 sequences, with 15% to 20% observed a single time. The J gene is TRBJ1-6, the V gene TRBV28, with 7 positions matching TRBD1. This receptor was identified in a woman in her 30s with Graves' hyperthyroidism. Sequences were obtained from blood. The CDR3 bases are TGTGCCAGCAGCGGAAACAGGGGTAATAATTCACCCCTCCACTTT. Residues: CASSGNRGNNSPLHF.